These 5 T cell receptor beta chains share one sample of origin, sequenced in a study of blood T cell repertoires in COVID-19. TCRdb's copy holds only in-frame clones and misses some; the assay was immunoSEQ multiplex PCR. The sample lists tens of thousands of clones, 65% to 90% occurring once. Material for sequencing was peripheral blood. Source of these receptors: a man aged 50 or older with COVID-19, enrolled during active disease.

Here the CDR3 reads CAGPSGDQNQPQHF. In nucleotides, the CDR3 is TGTGCCGGGCCGTCAGGGGACCAAAATCAGCCCCAGCATTTT. The rearrangement links TRBV21-1 to TRBJ1-5; the D call of TRBD1 is as the table states it, not checked on the DNA. TRBV21-1 is shown as a pseudogene. This CDR3 is 14 amino acids long.

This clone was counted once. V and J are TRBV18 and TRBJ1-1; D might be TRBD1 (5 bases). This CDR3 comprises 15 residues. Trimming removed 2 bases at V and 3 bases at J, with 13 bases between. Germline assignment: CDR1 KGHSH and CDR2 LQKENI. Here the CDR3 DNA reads TGTGCCAGCTCACCAGGGTTAGGCAGGGACACTGAAGCTTTCTTT. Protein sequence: CASSPGLGRDTEAFF.

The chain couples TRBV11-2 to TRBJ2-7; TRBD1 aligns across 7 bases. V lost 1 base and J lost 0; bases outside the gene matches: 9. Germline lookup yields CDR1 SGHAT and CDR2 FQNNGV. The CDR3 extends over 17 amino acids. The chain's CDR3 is CASSLGSTGTDSYEQYF. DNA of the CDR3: TGTGCCAGCAGCTTAGGGAGTACCGGGACAGACTCCTACGAGCAGTACTTC.

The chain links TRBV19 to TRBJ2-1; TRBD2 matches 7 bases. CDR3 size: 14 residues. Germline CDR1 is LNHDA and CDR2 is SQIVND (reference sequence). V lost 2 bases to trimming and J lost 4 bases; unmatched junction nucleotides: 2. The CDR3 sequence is CASSILAVYNEQFF. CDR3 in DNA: TGTGCCAGTAGTATACTAGCGGTATACAATGAGCAGTTCTTC.

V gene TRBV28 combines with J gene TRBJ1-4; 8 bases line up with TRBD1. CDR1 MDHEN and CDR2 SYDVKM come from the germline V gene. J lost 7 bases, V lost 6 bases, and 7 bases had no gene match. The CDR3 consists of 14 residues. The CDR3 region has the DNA TGTGCCAGCAGGTCGGACAGGGCTGTTGAAAAACTGTTTTTT. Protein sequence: CASRSDRAVEKLFF.